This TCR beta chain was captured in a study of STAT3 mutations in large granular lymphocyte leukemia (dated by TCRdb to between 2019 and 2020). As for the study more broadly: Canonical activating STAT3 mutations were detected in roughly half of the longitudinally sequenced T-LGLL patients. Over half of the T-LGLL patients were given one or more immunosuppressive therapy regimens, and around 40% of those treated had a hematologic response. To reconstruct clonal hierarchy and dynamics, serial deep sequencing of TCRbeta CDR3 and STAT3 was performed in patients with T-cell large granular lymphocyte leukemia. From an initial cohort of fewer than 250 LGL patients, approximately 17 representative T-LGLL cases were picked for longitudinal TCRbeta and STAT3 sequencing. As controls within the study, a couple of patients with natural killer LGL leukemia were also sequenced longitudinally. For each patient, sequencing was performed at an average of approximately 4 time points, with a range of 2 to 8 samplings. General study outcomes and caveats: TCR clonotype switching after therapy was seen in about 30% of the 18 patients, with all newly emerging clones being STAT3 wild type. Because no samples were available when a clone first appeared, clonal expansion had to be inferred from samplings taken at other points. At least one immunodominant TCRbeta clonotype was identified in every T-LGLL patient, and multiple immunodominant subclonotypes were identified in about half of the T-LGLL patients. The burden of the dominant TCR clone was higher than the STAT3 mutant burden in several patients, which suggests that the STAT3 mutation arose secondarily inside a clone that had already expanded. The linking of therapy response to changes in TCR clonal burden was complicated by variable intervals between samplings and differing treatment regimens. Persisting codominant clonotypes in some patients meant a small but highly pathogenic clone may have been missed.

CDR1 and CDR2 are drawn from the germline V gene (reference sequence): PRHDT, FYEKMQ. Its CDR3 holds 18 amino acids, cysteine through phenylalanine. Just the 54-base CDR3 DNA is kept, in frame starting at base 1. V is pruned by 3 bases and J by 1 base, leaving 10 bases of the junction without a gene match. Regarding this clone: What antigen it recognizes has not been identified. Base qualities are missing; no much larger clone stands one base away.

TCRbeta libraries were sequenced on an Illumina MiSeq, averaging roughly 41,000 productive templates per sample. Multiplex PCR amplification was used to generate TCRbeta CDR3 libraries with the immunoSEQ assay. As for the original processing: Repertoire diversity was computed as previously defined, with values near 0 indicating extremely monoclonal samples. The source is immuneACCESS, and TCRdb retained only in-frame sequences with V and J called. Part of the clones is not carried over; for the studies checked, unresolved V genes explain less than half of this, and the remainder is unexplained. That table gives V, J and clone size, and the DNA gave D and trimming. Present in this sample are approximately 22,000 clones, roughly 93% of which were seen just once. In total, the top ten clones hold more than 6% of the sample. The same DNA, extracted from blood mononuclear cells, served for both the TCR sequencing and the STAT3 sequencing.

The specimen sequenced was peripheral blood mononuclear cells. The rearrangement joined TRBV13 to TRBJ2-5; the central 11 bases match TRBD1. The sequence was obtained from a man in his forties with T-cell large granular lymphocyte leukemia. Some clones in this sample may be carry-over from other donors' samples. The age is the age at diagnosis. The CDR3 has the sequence CASSLGTGGNFLQETQYF. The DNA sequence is TGTGCCAGCAGCTTGGGGACAGGGGGGAACTTCCTCCAAGAGACCCAGTACTTC.